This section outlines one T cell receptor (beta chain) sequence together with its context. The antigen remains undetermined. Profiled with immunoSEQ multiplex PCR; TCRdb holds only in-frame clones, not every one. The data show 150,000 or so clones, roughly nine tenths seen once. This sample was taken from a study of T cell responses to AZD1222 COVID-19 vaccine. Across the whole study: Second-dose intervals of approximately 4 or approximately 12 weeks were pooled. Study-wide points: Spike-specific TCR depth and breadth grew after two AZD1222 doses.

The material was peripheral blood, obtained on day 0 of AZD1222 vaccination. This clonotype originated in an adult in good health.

The CDR3 is CASSLQRTDGYTF. For the CDR3, the DNA is TGTGCCAGCAGCTTACAGCGGACGGACGGCTACACCTTC. The V gene is TRBV11-3, the J gene TRBJ1-2; D gene ambiguous. Trimming took 2 bases from V and 8 from J, leaving 12 bases between them. Germline V gives CDR1 SGHNT, CDR2 YENEEA. This CDR3 has 13 residues. Supplemented by reference TRBV11-3 and TRBJ1-2, the full variable domain reads EAGVVQSPRYKIIEKKQPVAFWCNPISGHNTLYWYLQNLGQGPELLIRYENEEAVDDSQLPKDRFSAERLKGVDSTLKIQPAELGDSAVYLCASSLQRTDGYTFGSGTRLTVV.